The rows below give T cell receptor beta chains drawn from one sample of a study of post-analysis software for immune sequencing data. TCRdb redid the calling of the PCR reads with MiXCR, one entry per CDR3 protein. This table holds 150,000 to 200,000 distinct CDR3 sequences, around 36% found once. The source material was blood, sampled after autologous hematopoietic stem cell transplantation. The receptors come from a girl aged 10 to 17 with multiple sclerosis. Each CDR3 is given with its conserved first and last residue. The D gene is left open where the match is weak. Size values are once, few and many counts, or a class for expanded clones, and some rows have none.

j_call v_call d_call clone_size cdr3_nt cdr3_aa
TRBJ2-3 TRBV7-2 . . TGTGCCAGCAGCTTAAGTACCGATAGGCAGTATTTT CASSLSTDRQYF
TRBJ2-7 TRBV12-3/TRBV12-4 TRBD2 many TGTGCCAGCAGTACCCGAGGCGGACGGGGGGGCGAGCAGTACTTC CASSTRGGRGGEQYF
TRBJ2-1 TRBV7-2 . many TGTGCCAGCAGCTTAGCTCTAGGGGGAGGGAGCTCCTACAATGAGCAGTTCTTC CASSLALGGGSSYNEQFF
TRBJ1-1 TRBV7-3 . . TGTGCCAGCAGCTTAAGCGGGGCCGCACCTGAAGCTTTCTTT CASSLSGAAPEAFF
TRBJ1-2 TRBV6-2/TRBV6-3 . few TGTGCCAGCAAGTTCGGCAGAGCCAACTATGGCTACACCTTC CASKFGRANYGYTF
TRBJ1-2 TRBV10-3 . . . CAISEATPSGDGYTF
TRBJ2-5 TRBV20-1 . . TGCAGTGCTAGCCTCCCAGACTTCGAAGAGACCCAGTACTTC CSASLPDFEETQYF
TRBJ1-2 TRBV6-6 TRBD1 . TGTGCCAGCAGTTCACAATCCGGGACAGGGCGAAACACCTTC CASSSQSGTGRNTF
TRBJ1-2 TRBV20-1 TRBD1 . TGCAGTGCTAGGGTGGGACAGGCCATCTATGGCTACACCTTC CSARVGQAIYGYTF
TRBJ2-1 TRBV18 . few TGTGCCAGCTCACCCCGGGGGTCGGGAACCAGTGAGCAGTTCTTC CASSPRGSGTSEQFF
TRBJ2-7 TRBV18 . few TGTGCCAGCTCACCTTTTGCAGAGTACGAGCAGTACTTC CASSPFAEYEQYF
TRBJ2-3 TRBV29-1 . few TGCAGCGCCGAACCCCAGGGAACAGATACGCAGTATTTT CSAEPQGTDTQYF
TRBJ2-5 TRBV9 . . TGTGCCAGCAGCGGGACAGACCAAGAGACCCAGTACTTC CASSGTDQETQYF
TRBJ2-1 TRBV4-3 . many TGCGCCAGCAGCCAAGATCAACGGGGTGAGCAGTTCTTC CASSQDQRGEQFF
TRBJ1-4 TRBV13 TRBD1 . TGTGCCAGCAGCTTAGGCCTGGGGCAGGGGGCTGTCGGGACTAATGAAAAACTGTTTTTT CASSLGLGQGAVGTNEKLFF
TRBJ2-3 TRBV20-1 . . TGCAGTGCTCAAATAGTAGGACTCCACACAGATACGCAGTATTTT CSAQIVGLHTDTQYF
TRBJ1-4 TRBV15 . few TGTGCCACCAGCCAAGGGGGTTTCAATGAAGAACTGTTTTTT CATSQGGFNEELFF
TRBJ1-2 TRBV5-1 . . TGCGCCAGCAGCTTGGGGGAAGGGTTTTACACCTTC CASSLGEGFYTF
TRBJ2-3 TRBV12-3/TRBV12-4 TRBD2 . TGTGCCAGCAGCCAGCGGGAGGAGGCGCAGTATTTT CASSQREEAQYF
TRBJ2-1 TRBV12-3/TRBV12-4 . few TGTGCCAGCAGTGTCGGGCCGCCGGGTGAGCAGTTCTTC CASSVGPPGEQFF
TRBJ1-2 TRBV10-3 . many TGTGCCATCAGTGAAGATAGCGGCTATGGCTACACCTTC CAISEDSGYGYTF
TRBJ2-3 TRBV12-3/TRBV12-4 . . TGTGCCAGCAGTTTTACGGGCAGCACAGATACGCAGTATTTT CASSFTGSTDTQYF